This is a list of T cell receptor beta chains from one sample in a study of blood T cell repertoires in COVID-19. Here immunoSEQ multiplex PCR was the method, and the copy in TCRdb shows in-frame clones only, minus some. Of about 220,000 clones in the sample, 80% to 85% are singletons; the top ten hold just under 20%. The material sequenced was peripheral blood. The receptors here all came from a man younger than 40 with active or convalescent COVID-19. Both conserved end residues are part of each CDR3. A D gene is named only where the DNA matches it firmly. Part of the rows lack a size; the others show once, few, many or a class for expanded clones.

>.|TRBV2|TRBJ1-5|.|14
CASRPVPGSQPQHF
TGTGCCAGCAGACCCGTTCCGGGGAGTCAGCCCCAGCATTTT
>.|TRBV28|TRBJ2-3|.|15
CASSLPGGSTDTQYF
TGTGCCAGCAGCCTGCCAGGAGGGAGCACAGATACGCAGTATTTT
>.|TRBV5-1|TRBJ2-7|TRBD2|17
CASSFAGLAGGNYEQYF
TGCGCCAGCAGCTTCGCTGGACTAGCGGGAGGGAACTACGAGCAGTACTTC
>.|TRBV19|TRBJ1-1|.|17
CASGFLPGEGSDTEAFF
TGTGCCAGTGGGTTCCTTCCGGGAGAAGGCTCCGACACTGAAGCTTTCTTT
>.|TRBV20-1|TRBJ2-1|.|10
CSTGHNEQFF
TGCAGTACTGGGCACAATGAGCAGTTCTTC
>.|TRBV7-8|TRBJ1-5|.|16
CASSLRSTGSNQPQHF
TGTGCCAGCAGCTTAAGGTCGACAGGTAGCAATCAGCCCCAGCATTTT
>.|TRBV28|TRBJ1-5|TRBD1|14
CASRRTGGVQPQHF
TGTGCCAGCAGGCGGACAGGGGGAGTTCAGCCCCAGCATTTT
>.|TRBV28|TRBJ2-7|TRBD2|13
CASAAGGWYEQYF
TGTGCCAGCGCGGCGGGGGGCTGGTACGAGCAGTACTTC
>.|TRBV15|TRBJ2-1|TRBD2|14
CATSRASGRGEQFF
TGTGCCACCAGCAGAGCTAGCGGGAGAGGTGAGCAGTTCTTC
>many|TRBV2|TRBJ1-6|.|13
CASRAGISSPLHF
TGTGCCAGCAGAGCAGGGATCTCTTCACCCCTCCACTTT
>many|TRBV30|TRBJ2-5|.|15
CAWAHTGPRKETQYF
TGTGCCTGGGCCCATACAGGCCCGAGAAAAGAGACCCAGTACTTC
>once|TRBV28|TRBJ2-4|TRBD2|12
CERDLAKNIQYF
TGTGAGCGGGACCTAGCCAAAAACATTCAGTACTTC
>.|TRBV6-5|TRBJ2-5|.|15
CASSYDPPGRETQYF
TGTGCCAGCAGCTACGACCCACCAGGGCGGGAGACCCAGTACTTC
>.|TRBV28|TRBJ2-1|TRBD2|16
CASSLSGGPPSDEQFF
TGTGCCAGCAGTCTTAGCGGGGGGCCTCCTTCGGATGAGCAGTTCTTC
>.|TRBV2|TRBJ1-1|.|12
CASGLMNTEAFF
TGTGCCAGCGGACTAATGAACACTGAAGCTTTCTTT
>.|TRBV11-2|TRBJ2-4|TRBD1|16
CASTNGRQGALNIQYF
TGTGCCAGCACCAATGGCCGACAGGGGGCATTGAACATTCAGTACTTC
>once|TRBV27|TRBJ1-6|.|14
CASSVMGAYSPLHF
TGTGCCAGCAGTGTAATGGGAGCCTATTCACCCCTCCACTTT
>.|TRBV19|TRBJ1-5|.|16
CASSFADRISNQPQHF
TGTGCCAGTAGTTTCGCCGACAGGATTAGCAATCAGCCCCAGCATTTT
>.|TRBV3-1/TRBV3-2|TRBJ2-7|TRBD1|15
CASSRTGQGAYEQYF
TGTGCCAGCAGCCGAACGGGACAGGGGGCTTACGAGCAGTACTTC